Listed here are 21 T cell receptor beta chains from one sample, sequenced in a study of CD8+ T cells in alopecia areata. Extraction and reverse transcription of RNA yielded cDNA as the sequencing template. Assay used: immunoSEQ multiplex PCR; TCRdb lists only in-frame clones, some missing. The table shows 80,000 or so clones, with around 61% occurring only once. This sample's treatment: oral pan-JAK inhibitor, 5-10 mg twice daily. The sequencing here drew on CD8+ T cells sorted from blood, taken at week 24, from a patient treated with tofacitinib. These receptors all come from a human donor with alopecia areata.

This clone has only one observation. The chain couples TRBV27 to TRBJ2-5; 8 bases map to TRBD1. Looked up from germline, CDR1 is MNHEY and CDR2 is SMNVEV (reference sequence). The CDR3 sequence is 14 residues long. With 6 bases clipped from V and 1 base from J, the junction kept 4 bases outside the gene matches. The CDR3 is CASRQGAIQETQYF. CDR3 in DNA: TGTGCCAGCAGGCAGGGGGCGATCCAAGAGACCCAGTACTTC.

The rearrangement links TRBV30 to TRBJ1-3; no clear D. V lost 1 base and J lost 8, with 12 bases in between. The CDR3 totals 13 residues. CDR1 is GTSNPN and CDR2 is SVGIG in the germline V gene (reference sequence). The CDR3 loop is CAWSGSSGDTIYF. In DNA, the CDR3 is TGTGCCTGGAGTGGATCATCCGGGGACACCATATATTTT.

This clone was counted only a few times. The J gene is TRBJ2-7, the V gene TRBV7-6; 7 bases are a match to TRBD2. The germline gives CDR1 SGHVS, CDR2 FNYEAQ. Trimming at V came to 2 bases and at J to 2 bases, leaving 6 bases not matched to a gene. The CDR3 runs to 15 residues. DNA for the CDR3: TGTGCCAGCAGCTTATATAGCGGGCCGACCTACGAGCAGTACTTC. Translating gives CASSLYSGPTYEQYF.

This sequence joins TRBV27 and TRBJ2-7, with 12 nucleotides matching TRBD2. The germline gives CDR1 MNHEY, CDR2 SMNVEV (reference sequence). This CDR3 region has 17 residues. The ends lost 3 bases at V and 3 bases at J; junction bases unmatched: 9. The CDR3 DNA follows: TGTGCCAGCAGTTTTTCACCACTAGCGGGAGGAGGCTACGAGCAGTACTTC. Protein sequence: CASSFSPLAGGGYEQYF.

The chain employs TRBV28 and TRBJ1-2, with TRBD1 as a possible D gene (5 bases). CDR1 and CDR2 (germline): MDHEN, SYDVKM. V was trimmed by 6 bases and J by 8 bases, leaving 19 bases between them. This CDR3 has 14 residues. CDR3 nucleotide sequence: TGTGCCAGCAGGGCCGACAGTAACTACTTCGGCTACACCTTC. Translating it yields CASRADSNYFGYTF.

The chain is built from TRBV9 and TRBJ1-1; 7 bases are a match to TRBD1. The V and J ends lost 3 bases and 1 base, in that order; junction bases with no gene match: 6. The CDR3 runs to 15 residues. Germline loops: CDR1 SGDLS, CDR2 YYNGEE. CDR3 residues: CASSEGQASNTEAFF. CDR3 DNA sequence: TGTGCCAGCAGCGAAGGACAGGCTTCGAACACTGAAGCTTTCTTT.

CDR3 region: CASSFLGLAYF. The CDR3 nucleotides read TGTGCCAGCAGTTTTTTGGGACTAGCGTACTTC. The V call is TRBV27, the J call TRBJ2-7; 9 bases match TRBD2. This CDR3 has 11 residues. V was clipped by 3 bases and J by 12 bases; unmatched bases: 3. Germline CDR1 MNHEY, CDR2 SMNVEV (reference sequence).

The chain recombines TRBV5-6 with TRBJ1-6; 8 nucleotides agree with TRBD1. The V gene end was trimmed by 0 bases and the J gene end by 9 bases; junction bases not matched to a gene: 2. This CDR3 contains 14 residues. The germline gives CDR1 SGHDT, CDR2 YYEEEE. The chain's CDR3 is CASSLADRGSPLHF. The CDR3 coding sequence is TGTGCCAGCAGCTTGGCCGACAGGGGTTCACCCCTCCACTTT.

The J gene is TRBJ1-5, the V gene TRBV6-1; TRBD1 matches at 8 bases. Germline V gene data show CDR1 as MNHNS and CDR2 as SASEGT. This CDR3 is 15 amino acids long. The J segment lost 3 bases and the V segment lost 6 bases, leaving 7 bases of the junction unmatched. CDR3 coding DNA: TGTGCCAGCAGCCAGGACAGGGTAAACAATCAGCCCCAGCATTTT. Its protein product is CASSQDRVNNQPQHF.

The sample holds one count of this clone. The chain has TRBV27 and TRBJ1-1, with 8 bases identical to TRBD1. This CDR3 spans 11 amino acids. The V and J ends lost 8 bases and 6 bases, in that order; junction bases with no gene match: 2. CDR1 is MNHEY and CDR2 is SMNVEV in the germline V gene (reference sequence). CDR3 amino acids: CASRTGPEAFF. In nucleotides, the CDR3 is TGTGCCAGCCGGACAGGGCCTGAAGCTTTCTTT.

The rearrangement uses TRBV27 and TRBJ2-1; the match to TRBD2 covers 11 bases. Germline CDR1 MNHEY, CDR2 SMNVEV (reference sequence). The ends lost 6 bases at V and 3 bases at J; junction bases unmatched: 4. The CDR3 totals 15 residues. CDR3 coding DNA: TGTGCCAGCAGAACGACTAGCGGGATCTACAATGAGCAGTTCTTC. Its protein is CASRTTSGIYNEQFF.

The chain links TRBV28 to TRBJ2-3; D not resolved. Trimming shortened V by 6 bases and J by 3 bases, and 7 bases separated the two germline ends. The CDR3 has 12 amino acids. Germline V lookup: CDR1 MDHEN, CDR2 SYDVKM. CDR3 nucleotides: TGTGCCAGCAGCCAAGCGACAGATACGCAGTATTTT. It codes for CASSQATDTQYF.

The CDR3 loop is CASSLGGTDTQYF. The CDR3 DNA is TGTGCCAGCAGCTTAGGGGGCACAGATACGCAGTATTTT. V and J are TRBV7-2 and TRBJ2-3; D is unclear. The CDR3 is 13 amino acids. Germline lookup yields CDR1 SGHTA and CDR2 FQGNSA. Trimming pared 1 base from V and 1 base from J, leaving 3 bases between.

This chain joins TRBV9 and TRBJ1-6; TRBD1 aligns across 8 bases. Germline CDR1 and CDR2: SGDLS and YYNGEE. The CDR3 length is 15 residues. V lost 4 bases, J lost 5 bases, and 5 bases stayed unmatched. CDR3 amino acids: CASSPRTGNNSPLHF. The CDR3 coding sequence is TGTGCCAGCAGCCCACGGACAGGGAATAATTCACCCCTCCACTTT.

The chain joins TRBV2 to TRBJ2-1; tentatively, D is TRBD2 (5 bases). V shed 3 bases and J shed 7 bases, with 13 bases lying between them. CDR1 and CDR2 (germline): SNHLY, FYNNEI. This CDR3 has 14 amino acids. In nucleotides, the CDR3 is TGTGCCAGCAGTGAGGTGGGAGCGGATAATGAGCAGTTCTTC. As protein: CASSEVGADNEQFF.

The table lists this clone with many counts. The chain joins TRBV5-6 to TRBJ2-7; D not resolved. CDR1 and CDR2 from the germline V gene are SGHDT and YYEEEE. Trimming shortened V by 1 base and J by 0 bases, and 8 bases separated the two germline ends. The CDR3 contains 14 residues. This CDR3 reads CASSLSLGSYEQYF. CDR3 coding DNA: TGTGCCAGCAGCTTGAGCCTCGGCTCCTACGAGCAGTACTTC.

CDR3 DNA sequence: TGTGCCAGCAGCTTAGAGGGATCGACAGCCAACACTGAAGCTTTCTTT. The encoded protein is CASSLEGSTANTEAFF. This chain joins TRBV7-9 and TRBJ1-1; D may be TRBD1 (5 bases). Germline-derived CDR1 and CDR2 are SEHNR and FQNEAQ (reference sequence). Trimming stripped 1 base from V and 2 bases from J, with 14 bases between. The CDR3 totals 16 residues.

J is TRBJ2-5 and V is TRBV4-3, with D maybe TRBD2 (5 bases). Germline V gives CDR1 LGHNA, CDR2 YSLEER. The CDR3 totals 18 residues. V gave up 0 bases and J gave up 5 bases, with 22 bases separating them. The CDR3 nucleotides are TGCGCCAGCAGCCAAGATAAACTAGAAGGGAGTTTGTGGGAGACCCAGTACTTC. This encodes CASSQDKLEGSLWETQYF.

This clone was found a few times. The J gene is TRBJ2-1, the V gene TRBV4-1; no firm D call. CDR3 length: 17 residues. Germline V lookup: CDR1 MGHRA, CDR2 YSYEKL. V dropped 0 bases and J dropped 2 bases, with 14 bases sitting between them. The CDR3 nucleotides read TGCGCCAGCAGCCAAGATTCGAGGTTTCAGACCTACAATGAGCAGTTCTTC. This translates into CASSQDSRFQTYNEQFF.

The rearrangement links TRBV11-2 to TRBJ2-5; 7 nucleotides match TRBD1. Unmatched junction bases numbered 5, after V lost 5 bases and J lost 2 bases. CDR1 is SGHAT and CDR2 is FQNNGV in the germline V gene. CDR3 length: 14 residues. CDR3 DNA sequence: TGTGCCAGCAGCGCACCGGGACAGCAAGAGACCCAGTACTTC. It specifies CASSAPGQQETQYF.

As concerns this clone: The germline gene is not matched at one end of the junction; a read error may be the cause. V is TRBV6-6 and J is TRBJ2-1; no firm D call. The CDR3 sequence is 12 residues long. In germline, CDR1 is MNHNY, CDR2 SVGAGI (reference sequence). CDR3 in amino acids: CASGPNAGLDLF. CDR3 nucleotides: TGTGCCAGCGGTCCGAACGCCGGCCTAGACCTCTTC.